Listed here are 16 T cell receptor beta chains from one sample, sequenced in a study of cytomegalovirus exposure and HLA in healthy donors. The repertoire was sequenced with immunoSEQ multiplex PCR; TCRdb's copy has only in-frame clones and lacks some. In the table there are a few hundred thousand clones, approximately 86% of which are singletons. Sequencing was carried out using PBMCs. Receptor source: a woman between 18 and 30 years old in good health and CMV-seronegative.

This clone occurred a few times. The DNA of the CDR3 is TGTGCCAGCAGTCAGGGTACGGGGGAATATCAGCCCCAGCATTTT. This gives the protein CASSQGTGEYQPQHF. The chain recombines TRBV2 with TRBJ1-5, with D perhaps matching TRBD1 (5 bases). The CDR3 totals 15 residues. In germline, CDR1 is SNHLY, CDR2 FYNNEI. Trimming shortened V by 5 bases and J by 5 bases, and 16 bases separated the two germline ends.

In its sample, this clone was seen once. The chain uses TRBV28 and TRBJ1-5, with 7 bases that match TRBD1. Germline values: CDR1 MDHEN, CDR2 SYDVKM. This CDR3 comprises 15 residues. Germline trimming cut 2 bases from V and 3 bases from J; bases unmatched to any gene: 4. CDR3 sequence (DNA): TGTGCCAGCAGTTTACCGACAGGGCCCAATCAGCCCCAGCATTTT. As protein: CASSLPTGPNQPQHF.

This clone turned up a few times. V gene TRBV19 combines with J gene TRBJ1-1; TRBD1 might be the D (6 bases). The CDR3 consists of 13 residues. Trimming shortened V by 4 bases and J by 0 bases, and 6 bases separated the two germline ends. Germline CDR1 is LNHDA and CDR2 is SQIVND (reference sequence). The chain's CDR3 is CASSRQVNTEAFF. CDR3 DNA: TGTGCCAGTAGTAGACAGGTGAACACTGAAGCTTTCTTT. Supplemented by reference TRBV19 and TRBJ1-1, the full variable domain reads DGGITQSPKYLFRKEGQNVTLSCEQNLNHDAMYWYRQDPGQGLRLIYYSQIVNDFQKGDIAEGYSVSREKKESFPLTVTSAQKNPTAFYLCASSRQVNTEAFFGQGTRLTVV.

This clone turned up a few times. This chain joins TRBV6-1 and TRBJ1-2; D uncertain. V lost 1 base and J lost 3, with 9 bases in between. CDR3 length: 14 amino acids. The germline V gene has CDR1 MNHNS and CDR2 SASEGT. This chain's CDR3 is CASSEDKPYYGYTF. CDR3 coding DNA: TGTGCCAGCAGTGAAGATAAGCCTTACTATGGCTACACCTTC.

J is TRBJ1-2 and V is TRBV5-6; D is undetermined. CDR1 and CDR2 (germline): SGHDT, YYEEEE. V lost 2 bases and J lost 6, with 11 bases in between. The CDR3 covers 13 residues. CDR3 amino acids: CASSLASAHGYTF. CDR3 DNA sequence: TGTGCCAGCAGCTTAGCGTCAGCCCATGGCTACACCTTC. Combining the CDR3 with reference TRBV5-6 and TRBJ1-2 gives the whole variable domain DAGVTQSPTHLIKTRGQQVTLRCSPKSGHDTVSWYQQALGQGPQFIFQYYEEEERQRGNFPDRFSGHQFPNYSSELNVNALLLGDSALYLCASSLASAHGYTFGSGTRLTVV.

This clone has just a few counts. This chain connects TRBV5-4 to TRBJ1-2, with D unclear. CDR3 length: 12 residues. Germline values: CDR1 SGHNT, CDR2 YYREEE (reference sequence). V was cut by 0 bases and J by 7 bases, with 7 bases left in between. CDR3 DNA sequence: TGTGCCAGCAGCTTGGCACAACGTGGCTACACCTTC. This translates into CASSLAQRGYTF.

The chain joins TRBV4-1 to TRBJ2-1; D is undetermined. The CDR3 spans 17 residues. CDR1 MGHRA and CDR2 YSYEKL come from the germline V gene. V was pared by 0 bases and J by 8 bases, with 20 bases between. The CDR3 protein is CASSQDRPFPLGDEQFF. In nucleotides, the CDR3 is TGCGCCAGCAGCCAAGATCGCCCGTTCCCCTTGGGCGATGAGCAGTTCTTC.

The chain employs TRBV5-1 and TRBJ2-3; the D is unclear. Per germline, CDR1 SGHRS and CDR2 YFSETQ. The CDR3 length is 14 residues. V was clipped by 0 bases and J by 4 bases, with 9 bases between them. CDR3 coding DNA: TGCGCCAGCAGCTTGGGCGGCATTGCAGATACGCAGTATTTT. Protein: CASSLGGIADTQYF. The full variable domain, its missing parts supplied by reference TRBV5-1 and TRBJ2-3, is KAGVTQTPRYLIKTRGQQVTLSCSPISGHRSVSWYQQTPGQGLQFLFEYFSETQRNKGNFPGRFSGRQFSNSRSEMNVSTLELGDSALYLCASSLGGIADTQYFGPGTRLTVL.

The chain links TRBV11-2 to TRBJ1-1, with D unresolved. This CDR3 region has 11 residues. With 5 bases removed from V and 11 bases from J, the gap between germline ends came to 12 bases. The V gene's germline CDR1 is SGHAT and CDR2 FQNNGV. The DNA for the CDR3 is TGTGCCAGCAGCCCTGGCGGGTGGGCTTTCTTT. This sequence encodes CASSPGGWAFF.

The chain is built from TRBV19 and TRBJ1-2; perhaps TRBD1 as D (5 bases). Per germline, CDR1 LNHDA and CDR2 SQIVND (reference sequence). This CDR3 spans 15 amino acids. The V end was cut by 10 bases, the J end by 1 base, with 19 bases between. The CDR3 region is CAMRDSRNGNYGYTF. CDR3 nucleotides: TGTGCCATGAGGGACTCCAGAAATGGTAACTATGGCTACACCTTC.

The genes are TRBV6-1 and TRBJ1-1, with D hard to call. The CDR3 contains 12 residues. The ends were cut back, 6 bases at V and 6 bases at J, with 11 bases in the middle. CDR1 and CDR2 from the germline V gene are MNHNS and SASEGT. The CDR3 sequence is CASSVRVSEAFF. The CDR3 nucleotides are TGTGCCAGCAGCGTGAGGGTTTCTGAAGCTTTCTTT.

The V call is TRBV28, the J call TRBJ1-5, with 7 bases identical to TRBD1. Losses at the gene ends were 5 bases for V and 7 bases for J; bases not matched to a gene: 8. The CDR3 extends over 14 amino acids. From germline, CDR1 is MDHEN and CDR2 SYDVKM. CDR3 amino acids: CASSQPTGYQPQHF. In nucleotides, the CDR3 is TGTGCCAGCAGTCAACCGACAGGGTACCAGCCCCAGCATTTT.

This chain uses TRBV7-9 with TRBJ1-2; 7 bases are shared with TRBD1. Germline V gene lookup returns CDR1 SEHNR and CDR2 FQNEAQ (reference sequence). With V trimmed by 4 bases and J by 4 bases, 6 bases remained unmatched. CDR3 length equals 14 residues. The CDR3 nucleotides are TGTGCCAGCAGCTGGCCGACAGGGATCTATGGCTACACCTTC. It yields the protein CASSWPTGIYGYTF.

This clone was recorded once. The chain employs TRBV11-2 and TRBJ2-5; possible D gene TRBD1, 5 bases. Germline V gene data show CDR1 as SGHAT and CDR2 as FQNNGV. The CDR3 is 13 amino acids. Trimming removed 2 bases from V and 3 bases from J, with 7 bases in between. The CDR3 sequence is CASSLSREETQYF. DNA for the CDR3: TGTGCCAGCAGCTTAAGCAGGGAAGAGACCCAGTACTTC.

The rearrangement links TRBV4-1 to TRBJ2-7; D call uncertain. Trimming removed 2 bases from V and 1 base from J, with 12 bases in between. Germline lookup yields CDR1 MGHRA and CDR2 YSYEKL. CDR3 length: 15 amino acids. CDR3: CASSQPNDGSYEQYF. The CDR3 DNA reads as TGCGCCAGCAGCCAACCTAATGACGGGTCCTACGAGCAGTACTTC.

The rearrangement links TRBV2 to TRBJ1-5, with TRBD1 matching over 9 bases. Germline CDR1 SNHLY, CDR2 FYNNEI. V was clipped by 8 bases and J by 2 bases; unmatched bases: 10. The CDR3 runs 16 residues. The DNA for the CDR3 is TGTGCCAGCGGGGGGACAGGGAGCGCGGGCAATCAGCCCCAGCATTTT. Translated, it gives CASGGTGSAGNQPQHF.